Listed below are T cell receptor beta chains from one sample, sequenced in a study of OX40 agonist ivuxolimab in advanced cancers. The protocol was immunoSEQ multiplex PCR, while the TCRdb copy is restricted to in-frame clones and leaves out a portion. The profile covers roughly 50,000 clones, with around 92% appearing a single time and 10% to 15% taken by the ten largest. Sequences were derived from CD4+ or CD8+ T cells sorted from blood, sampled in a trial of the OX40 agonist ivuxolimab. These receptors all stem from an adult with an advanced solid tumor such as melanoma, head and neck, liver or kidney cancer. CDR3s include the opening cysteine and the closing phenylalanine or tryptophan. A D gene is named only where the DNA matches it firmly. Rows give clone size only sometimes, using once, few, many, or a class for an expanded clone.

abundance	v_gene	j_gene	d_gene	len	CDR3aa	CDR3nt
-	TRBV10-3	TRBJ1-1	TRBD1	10	CAAGGTEAFF	TGTGCCGCAGGGGGGACTGAAGCTTTCTTT
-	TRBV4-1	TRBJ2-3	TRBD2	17	CASSQDASGGSTDTQYF	TGCGCCAGCAGCCAAGACGCTAGCGGGGGTAGCACAGATACGCAGTATTTT
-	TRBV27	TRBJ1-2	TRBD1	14	CASSEPGQGNGYTF	TGTGCCAGCAGTGAACCGGGACAGGGGAACGGCTACACCTTC
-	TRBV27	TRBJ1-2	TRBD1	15	CASTISGTGSIGYTF	TGTGCCAGCACCATCTCCGGGACAGGGTCGATTGGCTACACCTTC
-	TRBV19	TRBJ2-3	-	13	CASSLGSRDTQYF	TGTGCCAGCTCCTTGGGTAGCCGGGATACGCAGTATTTT
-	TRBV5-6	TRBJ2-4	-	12	CASSSLANIQYF	TGTGCCAGCAGCTCGCTAGCGAACATTCAGTACTTC
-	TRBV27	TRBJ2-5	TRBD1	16	CASALLGGQTQETQYF	TGTGCCAGCGCCCTCCTTGGGGGACAGACCCAAGAGACCCAGTACTTC
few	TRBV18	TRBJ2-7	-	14	CASSPLRGDYEQYF	TGTGCCAGCTCACCGCTCAGGGGGGACTACGAGCAGTACTTC
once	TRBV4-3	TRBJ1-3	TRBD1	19	CASSQDHLVGRGPGNTIYF	TGCGCCAGCAGCCAAGATCACCTCGTGGGCAGGGGGCCAGGAAACACCATATATTTT
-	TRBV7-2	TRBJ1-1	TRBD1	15	CASSLAGQGYTEAFF	TGTGCCAGCAGCTTAGCGGGACAGGGCTACACTGAAGCTTTCTTT
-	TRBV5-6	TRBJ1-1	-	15	CASSGRYRANTEAFF	TGTGCCAGCAGCGGAAGGTACAGGGCGAACACTGAAGCTTTCTTT
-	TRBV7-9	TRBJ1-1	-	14	CASSLEGRNTEAFF	TGTGCCAGCAGCTTAGAAGGAAGGAACACTGAAGCTTTCTTT
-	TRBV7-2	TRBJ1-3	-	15	CASSLDGGTGNTIYF	TGTGCCAGCAGCTTAGACGGAGGAACTGGAAACACCATATATTTT
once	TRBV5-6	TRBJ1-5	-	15	CASSSDRHLDQPQHF	TGTGCCAGCAGCTCAGATCGACACCTCGATCAGCCCCAGCATTTT
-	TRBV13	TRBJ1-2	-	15	CASSLLGREGYGYTF	TGTGCCAGCAGCTTACTAGGCAGGGAAGGCTATGGCTACACCTTC
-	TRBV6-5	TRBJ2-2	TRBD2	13	CASSLAGAGELFF	TGTGCCAGCAGCTTAGCGGGAGCCGGGGAGCTGTTTTTT
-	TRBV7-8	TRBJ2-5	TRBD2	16	CASSFPTSGGQETQYF	TGTGCCAGCAGCTTCCCGACTAGCGGGGGACAAGAGACCCAGTACTTC
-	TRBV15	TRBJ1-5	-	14	CATSISLGNQPQHF	TGTGCCACCAGCATATCCCTTGGCAATCAGCCCCAGCATTTT
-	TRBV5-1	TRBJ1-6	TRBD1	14	CASSAGTGAEPLHF	TGCGCCAGCAGCGCCGGGACAGGGGCAGAACCCCTCCACTTT
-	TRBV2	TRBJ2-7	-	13	CATSLTASYEQYF	TGTGCCACCTCTTTGACGGCCTCCTACGAGCAGTACTTC
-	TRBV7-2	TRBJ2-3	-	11	CASSLVDTQYF	TGTGCCAGCAGCTTAGTAGATACGCAGTATTTT
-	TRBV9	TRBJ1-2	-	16	CASSADGGGSNYGYTF	TGTGCCAGCAGCGCCGATGGGGGTGGGTCCAACTATGGCTACACCTTC
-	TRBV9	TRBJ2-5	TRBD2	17	CASSSGRASGRQETQYF	TGTGCCAGCAGCTCAGGTAGGGCTAGCGGAAGACAAGAGACCCAGTACTTC
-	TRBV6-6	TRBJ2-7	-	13	CASTLSTLDEQYF	TGTGCCAGCACCCTCTCCACCCTGGACGAGCAGTACTTC